These 6 T cell receptor beta chains came from one sample sequenced in a study of Graves' ophthalmopathy and Graves' hyperthyroidism. Scientists amplified the TCR beta CDR3 regions from RNA transcripts. In the first round, RT-PCR was carried out with HTBI primers, and a multiplex PCR formed the second round. TCRdb reanalysed the multiplex PCR reads using MiXCR and keeps one entry per CDR3 protein. The data hold 400,000 to 450,000 distinct CDR3 sequences, with 21% observed a single time. Sequenced input: peripheral blood. The receptors stem from a woman between 18 and 29 years old with stable Graves' hyperthyroidism.

This clonotype has ten or more counts. The chain couples TRBV12-3 or TRBV12-4 to TRBJ1-1; a weak D match, TRBD1 (6 bases). CDR3 length: 14 amino acids. The V end lost 5 bases, the J end lost 5 bases, and 15 bases lay between the germline ends. Written as DNA, the CDR3 is TGTGCCAGCAGTCCTCCAACAGGGAGGACTGAAGCTTTCTTT. Its translation is CASSPPTGRTEAFF.

This chain joins TRBV10-3 and TRBJ2-2; D unclear. This CDR3 comprises 14 residues. The germline gives CDR1 ENHRY, CDR2 SYGVKD. The germline V and J ends were trimmed by 10 bases and 4 bases, with 16 bases remaining between them. The CDR3 is CATSMIGITGELFF. The CDR3 bases are TGTGCCACCTCTATGATTGGAATCACCGGGGAGCTGTTTTTT.

The rearrangement joins TRBV18 to TRBJ2-6; maybe TRBD1 (5 bases). Trimming removed 6 bases at V and 1 base at J, with 13 bases between. From germline, CDR1 is KGHSH and CDR2 LQKENI. The CDR3 totals 16 residues. The CDR3: CASSSAQVSGANVLTF. The CDR3 DNA follows: TGTGCCAGCTCCTCGGCACAGGTTTCTGGGGCCAACGTCCTGACTTTC.

The chain couples TRBV19 to TRBJ2-7; D ambiguous. CDR1 and CDR2 from the germline V gene are LNHDA and SQIVND (reference sequence). V lost 2 bases, J lost 2 bases, and 13 bases lay in between. The CDR3 totals 15 residues. The CDR3 reads CASSINVGTAYEQYF. The CDR3 DNA sequence: TGTGCCAGTAGTATAAATGTCGGTACAGCCTACGAGCAGTACTTC. The complete variable domain, with remaining parts taken from reference TRBV19 and TRBJ2-7, reads DGGITQSPKYLFRKEGQNVTLSCEQNLNHDAMYWYRQDPGQGLRLIYYSQIVNDFQKGDIAEGYSVSREKKESFPLTVTSAQKNPTAFYLCASSINVGTAYEQYFGPGTRLTVT.

This clonotype appeared many times. The rearrangement joins TRBV11-2 to TRBJ1-1; D may be TRBD1 (6 bases). Deletions cut 1 base from V and 10 bases from J, with 13 bases between. This CDR3 contains 13 residues. Germline CDR1 and CDR2: SGHAT and FQNNGV. CDR3 residues: CASSLVQGRGAFF. CDR3 coding DNA: TGTGCCAGCAGCTTAGTTCAGGGGCGTGGAGCTTTCTTT. The whole variable domain, filled in from reference TRBV11-2 and TRBJ1-1, reads EAGVAQSPRYKIIEKRQSVAFWCNPISGHATLYWYQQILGQGPKLLIQFQNNGVVDDSQLPKDRFSAERLKGVDSTLKIQPAKLEDSAVYLCASSLVQGRGAFFGQGTRLTVV.

The rearrangement joins TRBV29-1 to TRBJ2-7, with 10 positions matching TRBD1. The CDR3 loop spans 14 amino acids. With V trimmed by 7 bases and J by 2 bases, 8 bases remained unmatched. Germline V CDR1 and CDR2: SQVTM, ANQGSEA. This chain's CDR3 is CSAWTGGVPYEQYF. The CDR3 DNA sequence: TGCAGCGCCTGGACAGGGGGGGTCCCCTACGAGCAGTACTTC.